This T cell receptor (beta chain) was identified during a study of neurological immune-mediated disorders. The CDR3 loop spans 11 amino acids. Germline loops: CDR1 DFQATT, CDR2 SNEGSKA (reference sequence). The V and J ends lost 4 bases and 4 bases respectively, with 8 bases between them. In this sample, this clonotype turned up many times. The antigen remains unidentified. Study conclusions and caveats: When the repertoires were grouped phylogenetically, those of 18 of the 34 multiple sclerosis patients came together in a single cluster of related CDR3 sequences, which points to a possible repertoire-level signature.

By 5'RACE with 10-nucleotide random UMIs, the cDNA was made. The output of every sequencing run, over 170 million TCR-beta sequences, came from 15-18 subjects. TCRdb reprocessed the 5' RACE reads via MiXCR and lists one record per CDR3 protein. The table shows approximately 43,000 distinct CDR3 sequences, with 2% to 3% occurring only once. Sequencing was carried out using PBMCs. The source of this sequence is a man under 40 with multiple sclerosis. J is TRBJ2-7 and V is TRBV20-1, with D tentatively TRBD1 (6 bases). For the CDR3, the DNA is TGCAGTGCTACAGGGGCGTACGAGCAGTACTTC. Residues: CSATGAYEQYF.